Described below is a single T cell receptor beta chain sequence and its context. The antigen is not known. The same CDR3 arises from other DNA sequences in this sample as well. Germline V gene data show CDR1 as MNHNS and CDR2 as SASEGT. Unmatched junction bases numbered 2, after V lost 0 bases and J lost 4 bases. The CDR3 is 14 residues long. These data are taken from a study of shared clonotypes between healthy human individuals. In the study overall: Two female and a few male donors aged 18 to 49 were enrolled.

Whole-study results and caveats: Four donors shared approximately 5% of their naive CD4 clonotypes. Genetic and exposure-history diversity was limited by the small donor number.

Profiled with immunoSEQ multiplex PCR; TCRdb holds only in-frame clones, not every one. Here the sample spans about 2.4 million clones, over 85% being singletons. The source is a man between 18 and 35 years old in good health. Some clones in this sample may be carry-over from other donors' samples. V gene TRBV6-1 combines with J gene TRBJ1-2, with 7 bases lining up with TRBD1. The source material was naive CD4+ T cells from PBMCs. The subset denotes: CD45RA+ positively selected. CDR3 protein: CASSEAPGGYGYTF. CDR3 in DNA: TGTGCCAGCAGTGAAGCTCCAGGGGGCTATGGCTACACCTTC.